This T cell receptor (beta chain) was identified during a study of cytotoxic CD8 clonotypes in ibrutinib-treated CLL. Germline V gene lookup returns CDR1 SGHAT and CDR2 FQDESV (reference sequence). V lost 3 bases to trimming and J lost 2 bases, with 11 bases between them. CDR3 size: 14 residues. Method: immunoSEQ multiplex PCR; TCRdb's copy keeps in-frame clones and lacks some. The sample includes 130,000 or so clones, around 77% seen only once; the top ten take 28%. The specimen was PBMCs, collected after 12 months of ibrutinib treatment. The source of this sequence is a human donor with chronic lymphocytic leukemia. This chain links TRBV11-1 with TRBJ2-7; D possibly uses TRBD1 or TRBD2 (6 bases each). CDR3 sequence: CASSFGGLAYEQYF. CDR3 bases: TGTGCCAGCAGCTTTGGGGGGCTTGCCTACGAGCAGTACTTC.